Listed below are T cell receptor beta chains from one sample, sequenced in a study of T cell responses to AZD1222 COVID-19 vaccine. Repertoires were generated with immunoSEQ multiplex PCR, while TCRdb's copy carries only in-frame clones and drops some. Of 110,000 to 150,000 clones listed, about nine tenths are singletons. Sequenced material: peripheral blood, taken on day 0 of AZD1222 vaccination. The receptors shown here come from an adult in good health. CDR3s include the opening cysteine and the closing phenylalanine or tryptophan. D genes are given only for firm matches.

D	V	J	DNA	CDR3
NA	TRBV19	TRBJ2-4	TGTGCCAGTAGTCTGGACAGCAACAAAAACATTCAGTACTTC	CASSLDSNKNIQYF
NA	TRBV28	TRBJ2-1	TGTGCCAGCAGTTTAATCCGCTTGACCCTCTACAATGAGCAGTTCTTC	CASSLIRLTLYNEQFF
NA	TRBV6-2/TRBV6-3	TRBJ2-4	TGTGCCAGCAGTTACTTGGGGTTTCAGTACTTC	CASSYLGFQYF
NA	TRBV3-1/TRBV3-2	TRBJ2-2	TGTGCCAGCAGCCCATTAACCGCCGGGGAGCTGTTTTTT	CASSPLTAGELFF
NA	TRBV28	TRBJ2-1	TGTGCCAGCAGTTGGGAGGTAAATGAGCAGTTCTTC	CASSWEVNEQFF
NA	TRBV27	TRBJ1-5	TGTGCCAGCAGTCCCAAACAGGGAGATCAGCCCCAGCATTTT	CASSPKQGDQPQHF
TRBD1	TRBV27	TRBJ1-6	TGTGCCAGCAGCTGGACAGGGGTCGCTAATTCACCCCTCCACTTT	CASSWTGVANSPLHF
TRBD2	TRBV28	TRBJ2-1	TGTGCCAGCAGTTTAGGTCTAGCGGGGTACAATGAGCAGTTCTTC	CASSLGLAGYNEQFF
NA	TRBV12-3/TRBV12-4	TRBJ2-7	TGTGCCAGCAGCCCTACAGGGATCGAGCAGTACTTC	CASSPTGIEQYF
NA	TRBV12-1	TRBJ1-6	TGTGCCAGCAGCTTTGATCATAATTCACCCCTCCACTTT	CASSFDHNSPLHF